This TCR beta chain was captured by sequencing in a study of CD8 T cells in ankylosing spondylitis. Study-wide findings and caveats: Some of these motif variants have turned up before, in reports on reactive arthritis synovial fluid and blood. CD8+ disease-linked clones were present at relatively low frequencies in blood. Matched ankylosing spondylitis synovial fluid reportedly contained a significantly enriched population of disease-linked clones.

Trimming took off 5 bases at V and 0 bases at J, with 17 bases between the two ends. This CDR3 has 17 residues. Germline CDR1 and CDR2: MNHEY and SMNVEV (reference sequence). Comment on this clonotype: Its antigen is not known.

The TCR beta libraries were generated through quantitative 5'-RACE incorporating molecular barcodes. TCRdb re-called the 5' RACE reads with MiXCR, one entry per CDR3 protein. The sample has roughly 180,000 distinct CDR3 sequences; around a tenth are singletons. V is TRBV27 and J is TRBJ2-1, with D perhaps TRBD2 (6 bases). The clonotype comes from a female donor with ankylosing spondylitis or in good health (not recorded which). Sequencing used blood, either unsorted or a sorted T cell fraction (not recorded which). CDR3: CASSHGLARSSYNEQFF. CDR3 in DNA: TGTGCCAGCAGTCACGGTCTAGCGCGAAGCTCCTACAATGAGCAGTTCTTC.